This T cell receptor (beta chain) was recovered during a study of T-cell reconstitution after alpha-beta-depleted transplantation in children. The CDR3 totals 15 residues. Germline assignment: CDR1 SGHTA and CDR2 FQGTGA. The V end lost 4 bases, the J end lost 4 bases, and 14 bases lay between the germline ends. The TCRbeta library incorporated unique molecular identifiers. TCRdb analysed the PCR reads with MiXCR anew, one entry per CDR3 protein. The sample holds about 600,000 distinct CDR3 sequences, roughly 10% seen once. The chain employs TRBV7-3 and TRBJ2-1; possibly TRBD2 for D (5 bases). The TCR sequence derives from a human donor who donated a stem cell graft to a child with acute myeloid leukemia. Specimen: PBMCs from the stem cell graft donor, collected from the stem cell graft. The chain's CDR3 is CASSSDWTPYNEQFF. The CDR3 nucleotides read TGTGCCAGCAGCTCAGACTGGACTCCTTACAATGAGCAGTTCTTC.